The present TCR beta chain was sequenced within a study of T cell responses to AZD1222 COVID-19 vaccine. Generated by immunoSEQ multiplex PCR, the TCRdb table keeps only in-frame clones and is missing some. The table has some 170,000 clones, more than 85% seen once. This receptor was obtained from an adult in good health. The specimen was peripheral blood, collected on day 0 of AZD1222 vaccination.

In DNA form, the CDR3 reads TGTGCCAGCAGCGTTTTAGCGGGGGGGACTGAGCAGTTCTTC. This sequence encodes CASSVLAGGTEQFF. The chain couples TRBV9 to TRBJ2-1, with 11 positions matching TRBD2. J was trimmed by 9 bases and V by 2 bases; bases with no gene match: 4. The CDR3 has 14 residues. Germline assignment: CDR1 SGDLS and CDR2 YYNGEE.